Listed here are 18 T cell receptor beta chains from one sample, sequenced in a study of blood T cell repertoires in COVID-19 (dated by TCRdb to 2020 to 2022). Preparation of the library involved the immunoSEQ multiplex PCR assay. The clones in this table, taken by TCRdb from immuneACCESS, are in-frame only. Not every clone is retained; where verified, under half of the shortfall comes from an unresolved V gene, and the cause of the rest is unknown. This sample is represented by about 59,000 clones; approximately 83% of them were singletons. The biggest ten clones account for 3.5% of the sample. The sequenced material came from peripheral blood. These receptor sequences come from a woman aged 80 or older with acute or convalescent COVID-19.

In DNA, the CDR3 is TGTGCCTGGAGGGTTGGACTTTACAATGAGCAGTTCTTC. Its protein product is CAWRVGLYNEQFF. The V call is TRBV30, the J call TRBJ2-1, with a weak D call TRBD2 (5 bases). V was trimmed by 3 bases and J by 4 bases, leaving 10 bases between them. The CDR3 contains 13 residues. The germline gives CDR1 GTSNPN, CDR2 SVGIG (reference sequence). The full variable domain, its missing parts supplied by reference TRBV30 and TRBJ2-1, is SQTIHQWPATLVQPVGSPLSLECTVEGTSNPNLYWYRQAAGRGLQLLFYSVGIGQISSEVPQNLSASRPQDRQFILSSKKLLLSDSGFYLCAWRVGLYNEQFFGPGTRLTVL.

The DNA for the CDR3 is TGTGCCAGCAGCTTCGGATGGGGAGCTAGCACAGATACGCAGTATTTT. It specifies CASSFGWGASTDTQYF. V gene TRBV11-2 combines with J gene TRBJ2-3; D is perhaps TRBD2 (5 bases). Germline V gene lookup returns CDR1 SGHAT and CDR2 FQNNGV. The CDR3 contains 16 residues. V lost 3 bases and J 0 bases, leaving 13 bases between the germline ends.

This clone was counted once. The chain has TRBV5-1 and TRBJ2-7, with 14 bases lining up with TRBD2. Trimming took 2 bases from V and 5 from J; bases not matched to a gene: 6. Germline values: CDR1 SGHRS, CDR2 YFSETQ. This CDR3 has 16 residues. CDR3 DNA: TGCGCCAGCAGCTTTCGACTAGCGGGAGGGACGGACGAGCAGTACTTC. It yields the protein CASSFRLAGGTDEQYF.

The chain combines TRBV4-2 with TRBJ2-6; D ambiguous. V was cut by 1 base and J by 0 bases, with 7 bases left in between. The CDR3 spans 16 residues. Germline assignment: CDR1 LGHNA and CDR2 YNFKEQ. CDR3 protein: CASSQAASSGANVLTF. CDR3 DNA: TGTGCCAGCAGCCAAGCTGCGAGCTCTGGGGCCAACGTCCTGACTTTC.

The V and J genes are TRBV7-2 and TRBJ2-2; weak D call: TRBD1 (5 bases). V gave up 7 bases and J gave up 6 bases, with 18 bases separating them. Germline assignment: CDR1 SGHTA and CDR2 FQGNSA. This CDR3 has 15 residues. CDR3 sequence: CASTLFPQGAGELFF. The CDR3 DNA reads TGTGCCAGCACCCTTTTTCCTCAGGGTGCCGGGGAGCTGTTTTTT. Variable domain in full (rest from reference TRBV7-2 and TRBJ2-2): GAGVSQSPSNKVTEKGKDVELRCDPISGHTALYWYRQSLGQGLEFLIYFQGNSAPDKSGLPSDRFSAERTGGSVSTLTIQRTQQEDSAVYLCASTLFPQGAGELFFGEGSRLTVL.

Only a few counts were recorded for this clone. The V call is TRBV25-1, the J call TRBJ2-7, with D perhaps TRBD2 (7 bases). This CDR3 contains 13 residues. Trimming took 5 bases from V and 3 from J, leaving 11 bases between them. The germline gives CDR1 MGHDK, CDR2 SYGVNS. As DNA, the CDR3 is TGTGCCAGCAGTTACGGGGGGCACTACGAGCAGTACTTC. This sequence encodes CASSYGGHYEQYF.

The chain links TRBV28 to TRBJ2-7, with 7 bases that match TRBD2. Looked up from germline, CDR1 is MDHEN and CDR2 is SYDVKM. The CDR3 contains 17 residues. J lost 0 bases, V lost 6 bases, and 14 bases had no gene match. Written as DNA, the CDR3 is TGTGCCAGCAGAACCCCCCCTAGCGGACGAAGCTCCTACGAGCAGTACTTC. It specifies CASRTPPSGRSSYEQYF.

The chain employs TRBV4-2 and TRBJ1-2; 10 bases match TRBD1. The CDR3 extends over 15 amino acids. Losses at the gene ends were 3 bases for V and 6 bases for J; bases not matched to a gene: 7. The germline CDR1 and CDR2 sequences are LGHNA and YNFKEQ. The CDR3 DNA reads as TGTGCCAGCAGCCACACCGCGGACAGGGGGGATGGCTACACCTTC. The encoded protein is CASSHTADRGDGYTF.

V gene TRBV5-4 combines with J gene TRBJ1-3, with 8 bases fitting TRBD1. The CDR3 loop spans 16 amino acids. Germline CDR1 SGHNT, CDR2 YYREEE (reference sequence). J was trimmed by 0 bases and V by 4 bases; bases with no gene match: 6. CDR3 DNA sequence: TGTGCCAGCAGCCGAGGGACAGGCAGCTCTGGAAACACCATATATTTT. Translation: CASSRGTGSSGNTIYF.

The rearrangement uses TRBV19 and TRBJ2-7, with D possibly being TRBD2 (6 bases). V was clipped by 6 bases and J by 2 bases, with 20 bases between them. This CDR3 region has 16 residues. Germline V lookup: CDR1 LNHDA, CDR2 SQIVND (reference sequence). The CDR3 nucleotides read TGTGCCAGTAGCCTTCGACTTGGGGGGACCCCCTACGAGCAGTACTTC. This gives the protein CASSLRLGGTPYEQYF.

The chain has TRBV5-1 and TRBJ2-1; 13 bases are shared with TRBD2. The CDR3 has 14 amino acids. Trimming removed 8 bases from V and 7 bases from J; junction bases left unmatched: 6. Germline CDR1 and CDR2: SGHRS and YFSETQ. In DNA form, the CDR3 reads TGCGCCAGTCAGCAGGGACTAGCGGGAAATGAGCAGTTCTTC. Amino acids: CASQQGLAGNEQFF.

The chain carries TRBV6-5 and TRBJ2-3; TRBD1 matches at 8 bases. This CDR3 comprises 15 residues. J gave up 4 bases and V 4 bases, and 7 bases lay outside the gene matches. Germline loops: CDR1 MNHEY, CDR2 SVGAGI. This chain's CDR3 is CASSLSQGAADTQYF. CDR3 coding DNA: TGTGCCAGCAGTTTATCCCAGGGGGCCGCAGATACGCAGTATTTT.

The chain recombines TRBV2 with TRBJ2-2, with unresolved D. Germline V gene sequence: CDR1 SNHLY, CDR2 FYNNEI. V lost 5 bases and J lost 4, with 20 bases in between. The CDR3 totals 17 residues. DNA of the CDR3: TGTGCCAGCAGTATCGAGGCTCTGAGGCGAGGCACCGGGGAGCTGTTTTTT. As protein: CASSIEALRRGTGELFF.

CDR3 amino acids: CASSDPPFPGLAPIFEQYF. The CDR3 coding sequence is TGCGCCAGCAGCGACCCGCCCTTCCCGGGACTAGCCCCCATCTTCGAGCAGTACTTC. This sequence joins TRBV5-1 and TRBJ2-7; the match to TRBD2 covers 9 bases. The ends lost 4 bases at V and 6 bases at J; junction bases unmatched: 23. The CDR3 runs to 19 residues. The germline gives CDR1 SGHRS, CDR2 YFSETQ.

The rearrangement joins TRBV5-1 to TRBJ2-4, with 13 bases that match TRBD2. V shed 0 bases and J 6 bases; nucleotides not matched to a gene: 3. CDR1 is SGHRS, CDR2 YFSETQ, per germline. The CDR3 has 16 amino acids. The CDR3 loop reads CASSLEGTSGINIQYF. The CDR3 nucleotides read TGCGCCAGCAGCTTGGAGGGGACTAGCGGGATAAACATTCAGTACTTC.

This sequence joins TRBV4-1 and TRBJ1-1; D is ambiguous. The germline V gene has CDR1 MGHRA and CDR2 YSYEKL. V shed 1 base and J shed 0 bases, with 6 bases lying between them. CDR3 length: 14 amino acids. The CDR3 loop reads CASSQGRLNTEAFF. The CDR3 nucleotides read TGCGCCAGCAGCCAAGGGAGGCTGAACACTGAAGCTTTCTTT.

This chain joins TRBV4-2 and TRBJ2-2; D possibly corresponds to TRBD1 (6 bases). The germline gives CDR1 LGHNA, CDR2 YNFKEQ. There are 14 residues in the CDR3. V dropped 3 bases and J dropped 5 bases, with 10 bases sitting between them. The chain's CDR3 is CASSQARGTGELFF. CDR3 nucleotides: TGTGCCAGCAGCCAGGCCAGGGGAACCGGGGAGCTGTTTTTT.

V is TRBV6-5 and J is TRBJ2-2; TRBD1 might be the D (6 bases). CDR3 size: 15 residues. Between the trimmed V and J ends, which lost 7 bases and 1 base, there was a span of 13 bases. The germline V gene has CDR1 MNHEY and CDR2 SVGAGI. CDR3 in amino acids: CASTRDNRNTGELFF. The CDR3 nucleotides are TGTGCCAGCACACGGGACAACAGGAACACCGGGGAGCTGTTTTTT.